This T cell receptor (beta chain) comes out of a study of T-cell memory formation after mild COVID-19. General study findings and limits: Clones contracting across day 15 to 85 had a balanced CD4/CD8 profile; later expanding clones leaned CD4+. Most CD4+ clones that shrank were in CM and EM, while CD8+ ones turned up in EMRA.

TCRdb itself ran the 5' RACE reads through MiXCR, one entry per CDR3 protein. This table holds under 200,000 distinct CDR3 sequences, roughly 28% found once. A few counts support this clonotype. The antigen is unknown. The CDR3 contains 16 residues. V shed 4 bases, J shed 2 bases, and the junction held 10 bases outside the gene matches. The germline V gene encodes CDR1 SEHNR and CDR2 FQNEAQ (reference sequence). The chain links TRBV7-9 to TRBJ2-7; 8 bases fit TRBD1. This TCR was sampled from an adult woman who had mild COVID-19 (a few samples of this study predate the infection). Cell type and time point are not known. The sequenced material came from PBMCs or a T cell subset sorted from them (not recorded which). The CDR3 nucleotides read TGTGCCAGCAGCTCCGGACAGGGCCTCAACACCTACGAGCAGTACTTC. Protein sequence: CASSSGQGLNTYEQYF.